This TCR beta chain was sequenced for a study of shared clonotypes between healthy human individuals. Splitting of CD4+ cells produced CD45RA+ naive and CD45RA-negative memory subsets. The study's findings and limits: In general, naive subsets displayed greater estimated richness than memory subsets did. What limited the represented genetic and exposure-history diversity was the small number of donors. Naive CD4 clonotypes overlapped across a few donors at approximately 5.3%.

Method: immunoSEQ multiplex PCR; TCRdb's copy keeps in-frame clones and lacks some. This table has roughly 1,500,000 clones, 95% to 99% appearing once. A remark on this clone: The antigen is undetermined. In the same sample, other DNA sequences code for this CDR3.

This receptor was obtained from a man under 40 in good health. The sample taken for sequencing was naive CD4+ T cells sorted from blood. Subset meaning: CD45RA+ positively selected.

The CDR3 coding sequence is TGCGCCAGCAGCCAAGAACTAGCGGGGGCAGATACGCAGTATTTT. Its protein product is CASSQELAGADTQYF. The rearrangement links TRBV4-1 to TRBJ2-3, with 11 bases lining up with TRBD2. This CDR3 region has 15 residues. CDR1 and CDR2 from the germline V gene are MGHRA and YSYEKL. V was pared by 0 bases and J by 4 bases, with 0 bases of the junction left unmatched.